This T cell receptor (beta chain) was sequenced for a study of regulatory T cells in long-lasting Graves disease. Findings and caveats of the study: Among samples with persistent disease, TRBV28, TRBJ1-2 and TRBJ2-5 were favored.

Documented time point: newly diagnosed GD, antithyroid drugs for less than 3 months. There was RNA extracted from PBMCs, and the TCR library was made from it. This clonotype was detected many times. Its antigen is unidentified. Losses at the gene ends were 3 bases for V and 4 bases for J; bases not matched to a gene: 10. Germline V CDR1 and CDR2: SGHDN, FVKESK. The CDR3 sequence is 19 residues long. Construction of TCR beta libraries relied on iRepertoire HTBI primers and on Arm-PCR targeting CDR3 regions. From the multiplex PCR reads, TCRdb called clonotypes with MiXCR, one entry per CDR3 protein. The profile shows fewer than 400,000 distinct CDR3 sequences, about 18% of them singletons.

Sequenced material: peripheral blood mononuclear cells (PBMCs), taken at new diagnosis, from a patient treated with antithyroid drugs. The chain recombines TRBV14 with TRBJ2-1; TRBD2 matches at 15 bases. This sequence was found in a female donor with Graves disease. The CDR3 sequence is CASSHIMGLAGGVYNEQFF. CDR3 in DNA: TGTGCCAGCAGCCATATCATGGGACTAGCGGGAGGAGTGTACAATGAGCAGTTCTTC.